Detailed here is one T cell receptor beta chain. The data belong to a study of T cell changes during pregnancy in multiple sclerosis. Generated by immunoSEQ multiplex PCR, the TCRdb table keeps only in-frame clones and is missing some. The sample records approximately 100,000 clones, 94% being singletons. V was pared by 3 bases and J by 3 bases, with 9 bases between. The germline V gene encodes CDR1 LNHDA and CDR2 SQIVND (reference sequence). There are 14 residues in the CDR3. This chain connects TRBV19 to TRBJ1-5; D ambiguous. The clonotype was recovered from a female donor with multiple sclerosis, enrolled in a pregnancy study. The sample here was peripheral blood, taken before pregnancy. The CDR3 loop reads CASSIAASNQPQHF. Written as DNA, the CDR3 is TGTGCCAGTAGTATCGCGGCCTCCAATCAGCCCCAGCATTTT.